One and the same sample provided the 29 T cell receptor beta chains below, sequenced in a study of blood T cell repertoires in COVID-19. TCRdb's table, derived via immunoSEQ multiplex PCR, lists solely in-frame clones and lacks some. The table shows approximately 310,000 clones, with around 86% occurring only once. Sequencing was carried out using peripheral blood. The receptors derive from a man between 45 and 60 years old with active or convalescent COVID-19.

This clone occurred once. The chain recombines TRBV7-2 with TRBJ1-1; 7 bases agree with TRBD1. The CDR3 runs 16 residues. Germline lookup yields CDR1 SGHTA and CDR2 FQGNSA. V lost 0 bases to trimming and J lost 2 bases; unmatched junction nucleotides: 6. The CDR3 loop reads CASSLASGQVNTEAFF. The DNA of the CDR3 is TGTGCCAGCAGCTTAGCCTCTGGACAGGTCAACACTGAAGCTTTCTTT.

The CDR3 sequence: CASSLVRDTEAFF. CDR3 nucleotides: TGTGCCAGCAGCTTGGTGAGGGATACTGAAGCTTTCTTT. The chain has TRBV5-5 and TRBJ1-1; D is unclear. Per the germline V gene, CDR1 is SGHKS and CDR2 is YYEKEE (reference sequence). With 0 bases removed from V and 5 bases from J, the gap between germline ends came to 8 bases. The length of the CDR3 is 13 residues.

V and J are TRBV6-6 and TRBJ1-1; 7 nucleotides line up with TRBD1. Trimming took 6 bases from V and 11 from J; bases not matched to a gene: 9. The CDR3 has 12 amino acids. Per the germline V gene, CDR1 is MNHNY and CDR2 is SVGAGI (reference sequence). The CDR3 region has the DNA TGTGCCAGCAGCGCACAGGGGTTCGAGGCTTTCTTT. This sequence encodes CASSAQGFEAFF.

V usage is TRBV30 and J usage is TRBJ2-7; 7 bases map to TRBD2. Per germline, CDR1 GTSNPN and CDR2 SVGIG (reference sequence). J gave up 2 bases and V 3 bases, and 13 bases lay outside the gene matches. CDR3 length: 16 amino acids. This CDR3 reads CAWRQSGLVPPYEQYF. For the CDR3, the DNA is TGTGCCTGGAGACAATCAGGACTAGTTCCCCCCTACGAGCAGTACTTC.

V gene TRBV30 combines with J gene TRBJ2-7, with 14 bases identical to TRBD2. The J segment lost 9 bases and the V segment lost 0 bases, leaving 10 bases of the junction unmatched. This CDR3 is built from 16 residues. Per the germline V gene, CDR1 is GTSNPN and CDR2 is SVGIG (reference sequence). The CDR3 region has the DNA TGTGCCTGGAGTGTTCCGGGGACTAGCGGGGGCCGAGTGCAGTACTTC. It specifies CAWSVPGTSGGRVQYF.

The V and J genes are TRBV2 and TRBJ1-1; D is possibly TRBD1 (6 bases). Trimming took 5 bases from V and 12 from J, leaving 31 bases between them. The germline V gene encodes CDR1 SNHLY and CDR2 FYNNEI. The CDR3 sequence is 17 residues long. The CDR3 nucleotides read TGTGCCAGCAGTAAGGGGGAACGGCTGCCCCAAAGGGAGCAAACTTTCTTT. Translating it yields CASSKGERLPQREQTFF.

This sequence joins TRBV30 and TRBJ1-2; a weak D match, TRBD1 (5 bases). This CDR3 is 11 amino acids long. The germline V gene encodes CDR1 GTSNPN and CDR2 SVGIG (reference sequence). Trimming pared 2 bases from V and 7 bases from J, leaving 8 bases between. CDR3 sequence (DNA): TGTGCCTGGAGTTCGCAGGGTGGCTACACCTTC. This encodes CAWSSQGGYTF. Combining the CDR3 with reference TRBV30 and TRBJ1-2 gives the whole variable domain SQTIHQWPATLVQPVGSPLSLECTVEGTSNPNLYWYRQAAGRGLQLLFYSVGIGQISSEVPQNLSASRPQDRQFILSSKKLLLSDSGFYLCAWSSQGGYTFGSGTRLTVV.

This clone was counted only a few times. The DNA for the CDR3 is TGTGCCAGCAGTCCACCGGGACAGGGGTATCAGCCCCAGCATTTT. Amino acid sequence: CASSPPGQGYQPQHF. This chain links TRBV6-2 or TRBV6-3 with TRBJ1-5, with 10 bases lining up with TRBD1. Germline V gene data show CDR1 as MNHEY and CDR2 as SVGEGT. V trimming: 5 bases; J trimming: 5 bases; junction bases outside the gene matches: 6. The CDR3 has 15 amino acids.

The chain uses TRBV6-2 or TRBV6-3 and TRBJ2-3, with TRBD2 matching over 12 bases. V was pared by 2 bases and J by 2 bases, with 5 bases of the junction left unmatched. The germline V gene has CDR1 MNHEY and CDR2 SVGEGT. The CDR3 loop spans 17 amino acids. The CDR3 coding sequence is TGTGCCAGCAGTTACCCGACTAGCGGGGGATACACAGATACGCAGTATTTT. As protein: CASSYPTSGGYTDTQYF.

The chain carries TRBV16 and TRBJ1-5; 9 bases fit TRBD1. The CDR3 has 15 residues. Trimming at V came to 2 bases and at J to 4 bases, leaving 3 bases not matched to a gene. Germline V gene lookup returns CDR1 KGHSY and CDR2 FQNENV. The CDR3 sequence is CASSQTTGGNQPQHF. In DNA form, the CDR3 reads TGTGCCAGCAGCCAAACGACAGGGGGGAATCAGCCCCAGCATTTT.

The chain uses TRBV30 and TRBJ1-1; the D gene is possibly TRBD1 (5 bases). CDR1 GTSNPN and CDR2 SVGIG come from the germline V gene (reference sequence). The V and J ends lost 1 base and 5 bases respectively, with 17 bases between them. This CDR3 spans 15 amino acids. This CDR3 is CAWSGRGGRGTEAFF. The CDR3 bases are TGTGCCTGGAGTGGCCGGGGGGGACGGGGGACTGAAGCTTTCTTT.

This chain connects TRBV7-6 to TRBJ2-1; 7 bases match TRBD2. The germline V gene has CDR1 SGHVS and CDR2 FNYEAQ. Losses at the gene ends were 0 bases for V and 9 bases for J; bases not matched to a gene: 11. This CDR3 comprises 16 residues. The CDR3 here is CASSLAVAGDLGEQFF. For the CDR3, the DNA is TGTGCCAGCAGCTTAGCCGTGGCGGGAGATCTGGGTGAGCAGTTCTTC.

The chain has TRBV7-3 and TRBJ2-1; 11 nucleotides agree with TRBD1. V shed 8 bases and J 1 base; nucleotides not matched to a gene: 1. The CDR3 is 14 residues long. Germline CDR1 and CDR2: SGHTA and FQGTGA. The CDR3: CASGTGGSYNEQFF. CDR3 sequence (DNA): TGTGCCAGCGGGACAGGGGGGTCCTACAATGAGCAGTTCTTC.

V gene TRBV19 combines with J gene TRBJ1-2; D is unclear. CDR1 is LNHDA and CDR2 is SQIVND in the germline V gene (reference sequence). The V end was cut by 6 bases, the J end by 5 bases, with 16 bases between. The CDR3 loop spans 14 amino acids. This chain's CDR3 is CASSPRQAMYGYTF. The CDR3 region has the DNA TGTGCCAGTAGCCCCAGGCAGGCTATGTATGGCTACACCTTC. Complete variable domain (other parts from reference TRBV19 and TRBJ1-2): DGGITQSPKYLFRKEGQNVTLSCEQNLNHDAMYWYRQDPGQGLRLIYYSQIVNDFQKGDIAEGYSVSREKKESFPLTVTSAQKNPTAFYLCASSPRQAMYGYTFGSGTRLTVV.

The J gene is TRBJ2-1, the V gene TRBV4-1; D not resolved. V was shortened by 0 bases and J by 0 bases, with 18 bases between the two germline ends. In germline, CDR1 is MGHRA, CDR2 YSYEKL. The CDR3 loop spans 19 amino acids. The CDR3 region is CASSQDSLVKQSSYNEQFF. In DNA, the CDR3 is TGCGCCAGCAGCCAAGATAGCCTAGTCAAGCAGAGCTCCTACAATGAGCAGTTCTTC.

This clone is a singleton in its sample. This sequence joins TRBV3-1 (or the pseudogene TRBV3-2) and TRBJ2-5; D may be TRBD1 (5 bases). CDR1 is LGHDT, CDR2 YNNKEL, per germline (reference sequence). This CDR3 contains 14 residues. V lost 1 base to trimming and J lost 5 bases, with 11 bases between them. As DNA, the CDR3 is TGTGCCAGCAGCCAAGTCCCAGGGCCGGAGACCCAGTACTTC. Amino acid sequence: CASSQVPGPETQYF.

The V and J genes are TRBV19 and TRBJ1-1, with D uncertain. V shed 1 base and J shed 5 bases, with 11 bases lying between them. Germline values: CDR1 LNHDA, CDR2 SQIVND (reference sequence). This CDR3 has 14 amino acids. The DNA of the CDR3 is TGTGCCAGTAGTATAGCATTCGGGGTTACTGAAGCTTTCTTT. It encodes CASSIAFGVTEAFF.

This chain joins TRBV5-1 and TRBJ2-7; 8 bases line up with TRBD1. With V trimmed by 2 bases and J by 4 bases, 8 bases remained unmatched. From germline, CDR1 is SGHRS and CDR2 YFSETQ. This CDR3 is 15 amino acids long. The CDR3 coding sequence is TGCGCCAGCAGCTTATATCCATGGACAGGGTACGAGCAGTACTTC. This codes for CASSLYPWTGYEQYF.

The V gene is TRBV10-3, the J gene TRBJ1-2; TRBD1 is a possible D gene (6 bases). The V end lost 6 bases, the J end lost 2 bases, and 16 bases lay between the germline ends. The germline gives CDR1 ENHRY, CDR2 SYGVKD. CDR3 size: 15 residues. CDR3 nucleotides: TGTGCCATCAGCCCGGACAGATCCTCGAACTATGGCTACACCTTC. Protein product: CAISPDRSSNYGYTF.

The chain joins TRBV3-1 (or the pseudogene TRBV3-2) to TRBJ2-7; 12 bases align to TRBD2. V lost 1 base and J lost 2; bases outside the gene matches: 3. The CDR3 is 16 residues long. Germline V CDR1 and CDR2: LGHDT, YNNKEL (reference sequence). CDR3 DNA sequence: TGTGCCAGCAGCCAAGGGACTAGCGGGGAAACCTACGAGCAGTACTTC. It codes for CASSQGTSGETYEQYF.

The chain joins TRBV7-8 to TRBJ1-5, with D hard to call. Germline assignment: CDR1 SGHVS and CDR2 FQNEAQ. There are 15 residues in the CDR3. V lost 1 base to trimming and J lost 3 bases, with 10 bases between them. CDR3 DNA sequence: TGTGCCAGCAGCTTAGGACTGCCTCCCAATCAGCCCCAGCATTTT. This encodes CASSLGLPPNQPQHF.

The chain carries TRBV2 and TRBJ1-2; 10 bases map to TRBD1. V shed 4 bases, J shed 3 bases, and the junction held 2 bases outside the gene matches. The germline V gene has CDR1 SNHLY and CDR2 FYNNEI. The CDR3 has 14 residues. In nucleotides, the CDR3 is TGTGCCAGCAGTGCGGACAGGGGGTACTATGGCTACACCTTC. As protein: CASSADRGYYGYTF.

The V call is TRBV28, the J call TRBJ1-6; D perhaps matches TRBD1 (5 bases). V lost 8 bases, J lost 8 bases, and 10 bases lay in between. The CDR3 extends over 12 amino acids. Germline-derived CDR1 and CDR2 are MDHEN and SYDVKM. CDR3 DNA sequence: TGTGCCAGCGGGACTATCTATTCACCCCTCCACTTT. This translates into CASGTIYSPLHF.

The CDR3 loop is CASSLGITDTQYF. In nucleotides, the CDR3 is TGTGCCAGCAGCCTCGGTATTACAGATACGCAGTATTTT. The J gene is TRBJ2-3, the V gene TRBV7-3; D gene ambiguous. The length of the CDR3 is 13 residues. The V gene lost 5 bases and the J gene lost 3 bases, with 9 bases spanning the gap. Germline V gene data show CDR1 as SGHTA and CDR2 as FQGTGA.

This chain joins TRBV6-6 and TRBJ1-5; 9 bases map to TRBD1. This CDR3 is built from 15 residues. Germline trimming cut 6 bases from V and 2 bases from J; bases unmatched to any gene: 5. CDR1 and CDR2 (germline): MNHNY, SVGAGI (reference sequence). CDR3 sequence reads: CASRLTGGGNQPQHF. CDR3 bases: TGTGCCAGCAGGCTGACAGGGGGTGGCAATCAGCCCCAGCATTTT.

V and J are TRBV28 and TRBJ2-2; D is possibly TRBD1 (5 bases). The CDR3 has 14 residues. Germline V gene lookup returns CDR1 MDHEN and CDR2 SYDVKM. V was pared by 5 bases and J by 1 base, with 8 bases between. CDR3 residues: CASSPGQNTGELFF. The CDR3 DNA reads as TGTGCCAGCAGTCCAGGACAGAACACCGGGGAGCTGTTTTTT. The whole variable domain, filled in from reference TRBV28 and TRBJ2-2, reads DVKVTQSSRYLVKRTGEKVFLECVQDMDHENMFWYRQDPGLGLRLIYFSYDVKMKEKGDIPEGYSVSREKKERFSLILESASTNQTSMYLCASSPGQNTGELFFGEGSRLTVL.

The rearrangement uses TRBV19 and TRBJ2-5; D gene ambiguous. The V end lost 3 bases, the J end lost 1 base, and 12 bases lay between the germline ends. Germline V gene sequence: CDR1 LNHDA, CDR2 SQIVND (reference sequence). CDR3 length: 15 residues. The CDR3 loop reads CASSIWASGQETQYF. The CDR3 DNA is TGTGCCAGTAGTATTTGGGCATCCGGCCAAGAGACCCAGTACTTC.

J is TRBJ1-2 and V is TRBV7-9, with 9 bases that match TRBD1. This CDR3 region has 16 residues. Germline-derived CDR1 and CDR2 are SEHNR and FQNEAQ (reference sequence). Trimming removed 4 bases from V and 5 bases from J; junction bases left unmatched: 11. CDR3 sequence (DNA): TGTGCCAGCAGCTCGATCCGGACAGGGGCAAGGTATGGCTACACCTTC. This sequence encodes CASSSIRTGARYGYTF.

The rearrangement links TRBV5-1 to TRBJ1-5; D is possibly TRBD1 (5 bases). CDR1 and CDR2 from the germline V gene are SGHRS and YFSETQ. Deletions cut 6 bases from V and 3 bases from J, with 28 bases between. The CDR3 is 19 amino acids. CDR3 DNA sequence: TGCGCCAGCACCTTTTGCTTCCCCTGGCGACAGTACTACAATCAGCCCCAGCATTTT. It codes for CASTFCFPWRQYYNQPQHF.